This passage covers 16 T cell receptor beta chains from one sample sequenced in a study of cytomegalovirus exposure and HLA in healthy donors. This PCR relied on a set of 60 Vbeta primers and 13 Jbeta primers. The method was immunoSEQ multiplex PCR; TCRdb's version includes in-frame clones alone and lacks a portion of them. The sample records about 120,000 clones, 82% being singletons. The sample consisted of PBMCs. The origin of the receptors is a young woman in good health and CMV-seronegative.

This clone was detected only once. The chain recombines TRBV6-5 with TRBJ1-1; TRBD1 matches at 10 bases. V shed 4 bases and J 2 bases; nucleotides not matched to a gene: 4. The V gene's germline CDR1 is MNHEY and CDR2 SVGAGI. The CDR3 is made up of 15 amino acids. The CDR3 region is CASSFGQGVNTEAFF. The DNA of the CDR3 is TGTGCCAGCAGTTTCGGACAGGGGGTCAACACTGAAGCTTTCTTT.

The gene calls are TRBV9 and TRBJ2-5; D is ambiguous. Germline V gene lookup returns CDR1 SGDLS and CDR2 YYNGEE. V was shortened by 0 bases and J by 5 bases, with 5 bases between the two germline ends. The CDR3 extends over 12 amino acids. The DNA for the CDR3 is TGTGCCAGCAGCGTAGAAGCTGAGACCCAGTACTTC. It encodes CASSVEAETQYF.

This clone was seen more than once but under ten times. In the same sample, other DNA sequences code for this CDR3. The chain uses TRBV11-2 and TRBJ2-7; weak D call: TRBD2 (6 bases). The V end was cut by 3 bases, the J end by 1 base, with 7 bases between. The CDR3 loop spans 13 amino acids. Germline loops: CDR1 SGHAT, CDR2 FQNNGV. CDR3 DNA: TGTGCCAGCAGCTTTAGCGGTTCCTACGAGCAGTACTTC. Its protein product is CASSFSGSYEQYF.

V and J are TRBV7-8 and TRBJ1-1; D unresolved. The CDR3 totals 14 residues. Trimming removed 5 bases at V and 10 bases at J, with 20 bases between. CDR1 and CDR2 from the germline V gene are SGHVS and FQNEAQ. Here the CDR3 DNA reads TGTGCCAGCAGCCTCCCGTCGGCCGGGTACGGAGCTTTCTTT. It translates to CASSLPSAGYGAFF.

The gene calls are TRBV5-4 and TRBJ2-2; a possible D gene is TRBD2 (5 bases). V was shortened by 2 bases and J by 3 bases, with 11 bases between the two germline ends. Germline CDR1 and CDR2: SGHNT and YYREEE (reference sequence). The CDR3 runs 15 residues. This CDR3 is CASSFGVTDTGELFF. The CDR3 DNA reads as TGTGCCAGCAGCTTCGGGGTTACAGACACCGGGGAGCTGTTTTTT. Full variable domain (rest looked up from reference TRBV5-4 and TRBJ2-2): ETGVTQSPTHLIKTRGQQVTLRCSSQSGHNTVSWYQQALGQGPQFIFQYYREEENGRGNFPPRFSGLQFPNYSSELNVNALELDDSALYLCASSFGVTDTGELFFGEGSRLTVL.

This clone was seen only a few times. The V gene is TRBV29-1, the J gene TRBJ1-1, with D uncertain. The ends were cut back, 1 base at V and 7 bases at J, with 7 bases in the middle. The CDR3 is 11 residues long. Germline V CDR1 and CDR2: SQVTM, ANQGSEA. The CDR3 sequence: CSVEGAHEAFF. The CDR3 coding sequence is TGCAGCGTTGAAGGTGCACATGAAGCTTTCTTT. Full variable domain (remainder filled in from reference TRBV29-1 and TRBJ1-1): SAVISQKPSRDICQRGTSLTIQCQVDSQVTMMFWYRQQPGQSLTLIATANQGSEATYESGFVIDKFPISRPNLTFSTLTVSNMSPEDSSIYLCSVEGAHEAFFGQGTRLTVV.

The rearrangement joins TRBV5-1 to TRBJ2-7, with 9 bases lining up with TRBD2. Germline V lookup: CDR1 SGHRS, CDR2 YFSETQ. This CDR3 spans 13 amino acids. V trimming: 4 bases; J trimming: 3 bases; junction bases outside the gene matches: 2. The DNA for the CDR3 is TGCGCCAGCAGCCGCGGGGGGGGCTACGAGCAGTACTTC. Translation: CASSRGGGYEQYF.

The chain recombines TRBV6-1 with TRBJ1-5; TRBD1 agrees at 10 bases. The CDR3 covers 16 residues. Germline CDR1 and CDR2: MNHNS and SASEGT. Losses at the gene ends were 4 bases for V and 2 bases for J; bases not matched to a gene: 5. The CDR3 region is CASSALGTGGNQPQHF. CDR3 sequence (DNA): TGTGCCAGCAGTGCCCTGGGGACAGGGGGCAATCAGCCCCAGCATTTT.

V and J are TRBV5-1 and TRBJ2-7; D is undetermined. Trimming took 2 bases from V and 2 from J, leaving 8 bases between them. CDR3 length: 13 amino acids. Germline V lookup: CDR1 SGHRS, CDR2 YFSETQ. The CDR3 nucleotides are TGCGCCAGCAGCTTTGGGCAGACCTACGAGCAGTACTTC. It yields the protein CASSFGQTYEQYF.

CDR3 region: CASSVAGSGANVLTF. For the CDR3, the DNA is TGTGCCAGCAGCGTAGCGGGGTCAGGGGCCAACGTCCTGACTTTC. The rearrangement joins TRBV27 to TRBJ2-6; 8 positions agree with TRBD2. The CDR3 loop spans 15 amino acids. Germline V gives CDR1 MNHEY, CDR2 SMNVEV (reference sequence). With V trimmed by 6 bases and J by 4 bases, 5 bases remained unmatched.

This chain uses TRBV6-1 with TRBJ1-1, with D unclear. The CDR3 loop spans 13 amino acids. V dropped 4 bases and J dropped 2 bases, with 8 bases sitting between them. CDR1 is MNHNS and CDR2 is SASEGT in the germline V gene. DNA of the CDR3: TGTGCCAGCAGTGCGACTGTCAACACTGAAGCTTTCTTT. Amino acids: CASSATVNTEAFF.

The chain links TRBV5-1 to TRBJ1-1; 7 nucleotides align to TRBD1. Germline CDR1 reads SGHRS; CDR2 reads YFSETQ. The V segment lost 4 bases and the J segment 3 bases; nucleotides outside the gene matches: 6. CDR3 length: 14 residues. The DNA for the CDR3 is TGCGCCAGCAGCATTTGGACAGGAGACACTGAAGCTTTCTTT. Residues: CASSIWTGDTEAFF.

The rearrangement uses TRBV18 and TRBJ2-1; TRBD2 matches at 15 bases. Germline-derived CDR1 and CDR2 are KGHSH and LQKENI. The CDR3 is made up of 19 amino acids. J gave up 1 base and V 3 bases, and 7 bases lay outside the gene matches. CDR3 sequence (DNA): TGTGCCAGCTCACCGGTGGGACTAGCGGGGGGCCTTTCCTACAATGAGCAGTTCTTC. It codes for CASSPVGLAGGLSYNEQFF.

This clone was recorded only once. The chain employs TRBV5-1 and TRBJ1-1; a weak D match, TRBD1 (5 bases). V lost 4 bases and J 1 base, leaving 8 bases between the germline ends. There are 13 residues in the CDR3. CDR1 is SGHRS and CDR2 is YFSETQ in the germline V gene. The DNA of the CDR3 is TGCGCCAGCAGCCCGACAGCGAACACTGAAGCTTTCTTT. Protein: CASSPTANTEAFF.

The chain joins TRBV7-9 to TRBJ2-5; 14 nucleotides line up with TRBD2. This CDR3 is built from 15 residues. Trimming at V came to 5 bases and at J to 5 bases, leaving 4 bases not matched to a gene. Germline-derived CDR1 and CDR2 are SEHNR and FQNEAQ (reference sequence). CDR3 nucleotide sequence: TGTGCCAGCAGCGGGACTAGCGGGGGCCGGGAGACCCAGTACTTC. The encoded protein is CASSGTSGGRETQYF.

The V gene is TRBV5-1, the J gene TRBJ1-2; D is perhaps TRBD1 (5 bases). The germline gives CDR1 SGHRS, CDR2 YFSETQ. The CDR3 spans 15 residues. Trimming removed 7 bases from V and 1 base from J, with 17 bases in between. The CDR3 loop is CASSLGTGSNYGYTF. The CDR3, as DNA: TGCGCCAGCTCCTTGGGGACGGGGAGTAACTATGGCTACACCTTC.